A single sample gave rise to the 27 T cell receptor beta chains below, sequenced in a study of somatic mutations in cytotoxic T cells in rheumatoid arthritis (dated by TCRdb to 2017 to 2019). Library preparation used the immunoSEQ multiplex PCR assay. This immuneACCESS table, as held by TCRdb, lists in-frame sequences with V and J called but not all clones. Of the missing ones, under half trace to an unresolved V gene in checked studies; the others have no known cause. For this sample there are about 19,000 clones; 70% to 90% appear just once. About 14% of the sample belongs to the ten largest clones. The sample was CD8+ T cells sorted from blood. These TCRs come from an adult with rheumatoid arthritis.

The CDR3 protein is CASSLWQLSSNQPQHF. The CDR3 bases are TGTGCCAGCAGCTTATGGCAGTTATCTAGCAATCAGCCCCAGCATTTT. The chain uses TRBV7-8 and TRBJ1-5; D gene uncertain. Germline V CDR1 and CDR2: SGHVS, FQNEAQ. The CDR3 is 16 residues long. V dropped 2 bases and J dropped 0 bases, with 11 bases sitting between them. Full variable domain (rest looked up from reference TRBV7-8 and TRBJ1-5): GAGVSQSPRYKVAKRGQDVALRCDPISGHVSLFWYQQALGQGPEFLTYFQNEAQLDKSGLPSDRFFAERPEGSVSTLKIQRTQQEDSAVYLCASSLWQLSSNQPQHFGDGTRLSIL.

The gene calls are TRBV7-3 and TRBJ2-1; D is perhaps TRBD1 or TRBD2 (5 bases each). The CDR3 spans 15 residues. Germline V gene sequence: CDR1 SGHTA, CDR2 FQGTGA. V gave up 5 bases and J gave up 6 bases, with 17 bases separating them. The CDR3 nucleotides read TGTGCCAGCAGCACTGGGACCGGAAGTACCAATGAGCAGTTCTTC. It yields the protein CASSTGTGSTNEQFF.

The V call is TRBV7-9, the J call TRBJ2-2; D perhaps matches TRBD2 (5 bases). CDR3 length: 12 residues. Germline V CDR1 and CDR2: SEHNR, FQNEAQ (reference sequence). Trimming left V 5 bases short and J 7 bases short, with 8 bases between. The CDR3 loop reads CASSMRVGELFF. CDR3 nucleotide sequence: TGTGCCAGCAGCATGAGGGTCGGGGAGCTGTTTTTT.

The chain links TRBV4-3 to TRBJ2-1; 7 nucleotides line up with TRBD2. CDR1 and CDR2 (germline): LGHNA, YSLEER. The CDR3 is 16 amino acids. Losses at the gene ends were 4 bases for V and 7 bases for J; bases not matched to a gene: 13. The CDR3 bases are TGCGCCAGCAGCCTCCAGCGGGACTTTTTTTTGAATGAGCAGTTCTTC. It yields the protein CASSLQRDFFLNEQFF.

This clone showed up just a few times. The CDR3 nucleotides are TGTGCCAGCAGTGAAGGGGAGGGGGGGAACATTCAGTACTTC. Translating it yields CASSEGEGGNIQYF. This chain links TRBV6-4 with TRBJ2-4; D is possibly TRBD2 (7 bases). The CDR3 contains 14 residues. The V gene's germline CDR1 is MRHNA and CDR2 SNTAGT. V was shortened by 3 bases and J by 7 bases, with 13 bases between the two germline ends.

This chain's CDR3 is CASSASLASAYNEQFF. CDR3 bases: TGCGCCAGCAGCGCTTCACTAGCGTCAGCCTACAATGAGCAGTTCTTC. The genes are TRBV5-1 and TRBJ2-1; 7 bases are shared with TRBD2. The CDR3 length is 16 residues. CDR1 SGHRS and CDR2 YFSETQ come from the germline V gene. The trim removed 4 bases at V and 2 bases at J, leaving 9 bases unmatched.

The chain couples TRBV7-9 to TRBJ2-5, with 7 bases that match TRBD1. Germline values: CDR1 SEHNR, CDR2 FQNEAQ (reference sequence). The CDR3 loop spans 15 amino acids. J lost 5 bases, V lost 5 bases, and 11 bases had no gene match. This CDR3 is CASSRADRVRETQYF. In DNA, the CDR3 is TGTGCCAGCAGCCGCGCCGACAGGGTGAGGGAGACCCAGTACTTC.

The rearrangement uses TRBV5-1 and TRBJ2-3; no firm D call. Trimming removed 1 base from V and 0 bases from J, with 3 bases in between. This CDR3 is 13 amino acids long. Germline CDR1 is SGHRS and CDR2 is YFSETQ. As DNA, the CDR3 is TGCGCCAGCAGCTTGTCTAGCACAGATACGCAGTATTTT. Its protein product is CASSLSSTDTQYF. The full variable domain, its missing parts supplied by reference TRBV5-1 and TRBJ2-3, is KAGVTQTPRYLIKTRGQQVTLSCSPISGHRSVSWYQQTPGQGLQFLFEYFSETQRNKGNFPGRFSGRQFSNSRSEMNVSTLELGDSALYLCASSLSSTDTQYFGPGTRLTVL.

The chain has TRBV28 and TRBJ2-7; D possibly matches TRBD1 or TRBD2 (5 bases each). CDR1 and CDR2 from the germline V gene are MDHEN and SYDVKM. The CDR3 length is 12 residues. With 7 bases removed from V and 0 bases from J, the gap between germline ends came to 7 bases. The DNA for the CDR3 is TGTGCCAGCAATGGGGGCTCCTACGAGCAGTACTTC. Its translation is CASNGGSYEQYF.

The rearrangement links TRBV19 to TRBJ2-7; D is undetermined. V was cut by 2 bases and J by 3 bases, with 2 bases left in between. From germline, CDR1 is LNHDA and CDR2 SQIVND (reference sequence). CDR3 length: 11 residues. The CDR3 DNA follows: TGTGCCAGTAGTATAATCTACGAGCAGTACTTC. It encodes CASSIIYEQYF.

The CDR3 coding sequence is TGTGCCAGCAGCTCTCCGGGACAGTACACTGAAGCTTTCTTT. This gives the protein CASSSPGQYTEAFF. The chain has TRBV9 and TRBJ1-1, with TRBD1 matching 7 bases. Germline V gene sequence: CDR1 SGDLS, CDR2 YYNGEE. The CDR3 is made up of 14 amino acids. The V segment lost 4 bases and the J segment 3 bases; nucleotides outside the gene matches: 6.

This chain connects TRBV29-1 to TRBJ2-1; 14 bases map to TRBD2. J was trimmed by 7 bases and V by 1 base; bases with no gene match: 6. This CDR3 is 16 amino acids long. Looked up from germline, CDR1 is SQVTM and CDR2 is ANQGSEA. CDR3 coding DNA: TGCAGCGTTGAAGGACTAGCGGGAGGGCCAGGGAATGAGCAGTTCTTC. Translated, it gives CSVEGLAGGPGNEQFF.

A word on this clone: One end of the junction fails to match germline, which may point to a read error. The chain joins TRBV7-7 to TRBJ2-5, with D maybe TRBD1 (8 bases). This CDR3 spans 14 amino acids. Germline-derived CDR1 and CDR2 are SSHAT and FNYEAQ (reference sequence). For the CDR3, the DNA is TGTGCTAGCAGCACAGGGGGGGGCCCAGAGACCCAGTACTTC. Translated, it gives CASSTGGGPETQYF.

This rearrangement joins TRBV4-3 to TRBJ2-1; 9 positions match TRBD1. This CDR3 has 18 residues. The V gene end was trimmed by 0 bases and the J gene end by 7 bases; junction bases not matched to a gene: 13. Germline V gives CDR1 LGHNA, CDR2 YSLEER. The CDR3 is CASSQDGGTGYRGNEQFF. The DNA of the CDR3 is TGCGCCAGCAGCCAAGATGGGGGGACAGGGTATCGGGGGAATGAGCAGTTCTTC.

This chain uses TRBV6-5 with TRBJ2-1; the D call may be TRBD1 or TRBD2 (5 bases each). There are 13 residues in the CDR3. Germline V gives CDR1 MNHEY, CDR2 SVGAGI. V lost 2 bases to trimming and J lost 5 bases, with 7 bases between them. The DNA for the CDR3 is TGTGCCAGCAGTTACGGGGGAGACAATGAGCAGTTCTTC. This sequence encodes CASSYGGDNEQFF.

This clone occurred once. The rearrangement joins TRBV5-1 to TRBJ1-1, with D possibly matching TRBD1 (5 bases). Germline assignment: CDR1 SGHRS and CDR2 YFSETQ. The V end was cut by 0 bases, the J end by 4 bases, with 16 bases between. CDR3 length equals 16 residues. CDR3 residues: CASSLGLVRGTTEAFF. CDR3 nucleotides: TGCGCCAGCAGCTTGGGTCTCGTACGAGGGACCACTGAAGCTTTCTTT.

The rearrangement uses TRBV30 and TRBJ2-7; 15 nucleotides agree with TRBD2. Germline trimming cut 1 base from V and 0 bases from J; bases unmatched to any gene: 10. The CDR3 has 19 amino acids. Germline CDR1 is GTSNPN and CDR2 is SVGIG (reference sequence). This CDR3 is CAWSGPGTSGRQTSYEQYF. The CDR3 nucleotides are TGTGCCTGGAGTGGGCCGGGGACTAGCGGGAGGCAAACCTCCTACGAGCAGTACTTC. The full variable domain, with the rest looked up from reference TRBV30 and TRBJ2-7, is SQTIHQWPATLVQPVGSPLSLECTVEGTSNPNLYWYRQAAGRGLQLLFYSVGIGQISSEVPQNLSASRPQDRQFILSSKKLLLSDSGFYLCAWSGPGTSGRQTSYEQYFGPGTRLTVT.

A single count supports this clone. The genes are TRBV9 and TRBJ1-3; D is possibly TRBD1 (5 bases). Germline CDR1 reads SGDLS; CDR2 reads YYNGEE. V lost 6 bases, J lost 0 bases, and 10 bases lay in between. This CDR3 comprises 14 residues. This chain's CDR3 is CASTQTDSGNTIYF. In nucleotides, the CDR3 is TGTGCCAGCACCCAGACAGACTCTGGAAACACCATATATTTT.

The genes are TRBV5-5 and TRBJ1-1; no firm D call. The CDR3 is 12 amino acids. Between the trimmed V and J ends, which lost 2 bases and 5 bases, there was a span of 7 bases. Looked up from germline, CDR1 is SGHKS and CDR2 is YYEKEE (reference sequence). CDR3 sequence (DNA): TGTGCCAGCAGCTTCCGTGGGACTGAAGCTTTCTTT. It yields the protein CASSFRGTEAFF.

The chain carries TRBV5-1 and TRBJ2-5; TRBD1 aligns across 8 bases. V gave up 5 bases and J gave up 2 bases; unmatched junction bases: 5. Looked up from germline, CDR1 is SGHRS and CDR2 is YFSETQ. The CDR3 loop spans 14 amino acids. The CDR3 sequence: CASRARGLQETQYF. In nucleotides, the CDR3 is TGCGCCAGCAGGGCCAGGGGGCTACAAGAGACCCAGTACTTC.

This clone was seen a handful of times. At the DNA level, this CDR3 is encoded by other sequences in the same sample as well. The CDR3 is CASSVDGNTDTQYF. For the CDR3, the DNA is TGTGCCAGCAGCGTCGACGGAAACACAGATACGCAGTATTTT. This rearrangement joins TRBV9 to TRBJ2-3; unclear D gene. Trimming removed 2 bases from V and 2 bases from J, with 9 bases in between. This CDR3 spans 14 amino acids. Per the germline V gene, CDR1 is SGDLS and CDR2 is YYNGEE.

J is TRBJ2-1 and V is TRBV27; 8 nucleotides align to TRBD1. Looked up from germline, CDR1 is MNHEY and CDR2 is SMNVEV (reference sequence). V lost 3 bases to trimming and J lost 6 bases; unmatched junction nucleotides: 1. This CDR3 is 13 amino acids long. The CDR3 DNA reads as TGTGCCAGCAGTTTGGACAGGGTCAATGAGCAGTTCTTC. Its protein product is CASSLDRVNEQFF.

The rearrangement uses TRBV5-8 and TRBJ2-1; D remains ambiguous. CDR1 is SGHTS, CDR2 YDEGEE, per germline. This CDR3 contains 15 residues. Trimming removed 3 bases from V and 1 base from J, with 11 bases in between. This CDR3 is CASSWAGVSYNEQFF. The CDR3 DNA reads TGTGCCAGCAGCTGGGCTGGAGTTTCCTACAATGAGCAGTTCTTC.

The rearrangement links TRBV9 to TRBJ1-1; 9 bases map to TRBD1. Germline CDR1 SGDLS, CDR2 YYNGEE. V shed 3 bases and J 7 bases; nucleotides not matched to a gene: 7. This CDR3 has 14 residues. The CDR3 is CASSAPQGAGEAFF. CDR3 coding DNA: TGTGCCAGCAGCGCGCCACAGGGGGCTGGTGAAGCTTTCTTT. The full variable domain, rest sourced from reference TRBV9 and TRBJ1-1, is DSGVTQTPKHLITATGQRVTLRCSPRSGDLSVYWYQQSLDQGLQFLIQYYNGEERAKGNILERFSAQQFPDLHSELNLSSLELGDSALYFCASSAPQGAGEAFFGQGTRLTVV.

This clone was counted once. The J gene is TRBJ2-7, the V gene TRBV4-1; TRBD1 matches at 7 bases. Germline values: CDR1 MGHRA, CDR2 YSYEKL. The CDR3 has 16 residues. Trimming took 3 bases from V and 0 from J; bases not matched to a gene: 8. The CDR3 sequence is CASSQLPGQYSYEQYF. In nucleotides, the CDR3 is TGCGCCAGCAGCCAGCTACCGGGACAGTACTCCTACGAGCAGTACTTC.

The chain couples TRBV7-9 to TRBJ1-4, with a tentative D call TRBD1 (5 bases). CDR3 length equals 11 residues. Germline loops: CDR1 SEHNR, CDR2 FQNEAQ (reference sequence). V was trimmed by 5 bases and J by 14 bases, leaving 12 bases between them. The CDR3 DNA is TGTGCCAGCAGCCTCGGGGGTGGCCTGTTTTTT. This encodes CASSLGGGLFF.

This sequence joins TRBV27 and TRBJ2-2; 8 positions agree with TRBD2. This CDR3 comprises 17 residues. From germline, CDR1 is MNHEY and CDR2 SMNVEV (reference sequence). Trimming took 0 bases from V and 6 from J; bases not matched to a gene: 9. CDR3 sequence: CASSLSGGAWAPGELFF. The CDR3 DNA reads TGTGCCAGCAGTTTATCCGGGGGGGCATGGGCTCCCGGGGAGCTGTTTTTT.